Following are 5 T cell receptor beta chains from one sample sequenced in a study of blood T cell repertoires in COVID-19. Assay used: immunoSEQ multiplex PCR; TCRdb lists only in-frame clones, some missing. The data show about 160,000 clones, with about four fifths seen just once and about a sixth held by the top ten. Sequenced input: PBMCs or T cells enriched from blood (not recorded which). All receptors come from a man in his 60s who had recovered from COVID-19.

V usage is TRBV28 and J usage is TRBJ2-7; D is uncertain. Germline V gene data show CDR1 as MDHEN and CDR2 as SYDVKM. CDR3 length: 13 residues. Trimming left V 1 base short and J 4 bases short, with 8 bases between. Here the CDR3 DNA reads TGTGCCAGCAGTTTATCCCCCCAGTACGAGCAGTACTTC. It encodes CASSLSPQYEQYF. Variable domain in full (rest from reference TRBV28 and TRBJ2-7): DVKVTQSSRYLVKRTGEKVFLECVQDMDHENMFWYRQDPGLGLRLIYFSYDVKMKEKGDIPEGYSVSREKKERFSLILESASTNQTSMYLCASSLSPQYEQYFGPGTRLTVT.

This clone occurred once. This chain joins TRBV10-3 and TRBJ2-3, with 9 nucleotides matching TRBD1. J gave up 5 bases and V 7 bases, and 13 bases lay outside the gene matches. The CDR3 is made up of 16 amino acids. CDR1 and CDR2 from the germline V gene are ENHRY and SYGVKD. The CDR3 DNA reads TGTGCCATCAATACGCCGGGACAGGGTAAAGGAGATACGCAGTATTTT. This encodes CAINTPGQGKGDTQYF.

This clone was detected only a few times. The chain links TRBV27 to TRBJ1-6; maybe TRBD1 (5 bases). CDR1 is MNHEY and CDR2 is SMNVEV in the germline V gene (reference sequence). The CDR3 consists of 15 residues. V gave up 7 bases and J gave up 7 bases, with 17 bases separating them. In DNA form, the CDR3 reads TGTGCCAGCACCGCTGCTACAGGTGGGAATTCACCCCTCCACTTT. It encodes CASTAATGGNSPLHF.

The gene calls are TRBV7-6 and TRBJ1-5; TRBD1 agrees at 7 bases. The CDR3 extends over 14 amino acids. V lost 5 bases, J lost 4 bases, and 5 bases stayed unmatched. Per germline, CDR1 SGHVS and CDR2 FNYEAQ. The CDR3 DNA is TGTGCCAGCAGCGGGGGGACAGAGAATCAGCCCCAGCATTTT. This encodes CASSGGTENQPQHF.

CDR3 nucleotides: TGCGCCAGCAGCTTGGGGGGGACTGCGGGCACTGAAGCTTTCTTT. It is translated as CASSLGGTAGTEAFF. V usage is TRBV5-1 and J usage is TRBJ1-1; perhaps TRBD1 as D (5 bases). CDR1 SGHRS and CDR2 YFSETQ come from the germline V gene. V lost 0 bases to trimming and J lost 4 bases, with 13 bases between them. The CDR3 extends over 15 amino acids.